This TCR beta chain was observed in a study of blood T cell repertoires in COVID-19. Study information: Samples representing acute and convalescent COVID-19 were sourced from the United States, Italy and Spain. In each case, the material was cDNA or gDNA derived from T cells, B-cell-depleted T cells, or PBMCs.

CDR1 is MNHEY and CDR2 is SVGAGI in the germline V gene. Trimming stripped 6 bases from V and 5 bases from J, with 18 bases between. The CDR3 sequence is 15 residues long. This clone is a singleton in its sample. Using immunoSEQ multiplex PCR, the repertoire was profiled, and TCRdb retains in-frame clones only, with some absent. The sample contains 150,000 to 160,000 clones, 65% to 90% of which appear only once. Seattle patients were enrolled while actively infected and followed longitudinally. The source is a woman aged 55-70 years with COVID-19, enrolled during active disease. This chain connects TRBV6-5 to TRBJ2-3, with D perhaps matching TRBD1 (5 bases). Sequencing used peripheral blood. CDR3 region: CASSPSGHLGDTQYF. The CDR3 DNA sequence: TGTGCCAGCAGCCCGTCCGGACATCTAGGAGATACGCAGTATTTT.